Each of the 4 T cell receptor beta chains below was sequenced from the same sample in a study of lymphopenia after photon versus proton radiotherapy. Profiled with immunoSEQ multiplex PCR; TCRdb holds only in-frame clones, not every one. The sample gives tens of thousands of clones, approximately 84% of which show up once; just over 2% is in the top ten. The sample here was peripheral blood, taken from a patient treated with proton-based radiotherapy. The source is a man between 60 and 75 years old with pancreatic cancer.

The rearrangement uses TRBV19 and TRBJ2-2, with D tentatively TRBD2 (6 bases). The CDR3 length is 14 residues. Trimming took 1 base from V and 7 from J, leaving 10 bases between them. Germline V gene lookup returns CDR1 LNHDA and CDR2 SQIVND (reference sequence). In nucleotides, the CDR3 is TGTGCCAGTAGTATAGGCGGGGTCGGCGGGGAGCTGTTTTTT. Its protein product is CASSIGGVGGELFF.

The CDR3 protein is CASRRDRGQPQHF. CDR3 in DNA: TGTGCCAGCCGCCGGGACAGGGGTCAGCCCCAGCATTTT. The chain is built from TRBV6-1 and TRBJ1-5; 10 bases map to TRBD1. CDR1 is MNHNS, CDR2 SASEGT, per germline. Trimming took 8 bases from V and 6 from J; bases not matched to a gene: 4. The CDR3 is made up of 13 amino acids.

The J gene is TRBJ2-3, the V gene TRBV6-1; D is unclear. The ends were cut back, 6 bases at V and 2 bases at J, with 9 bases in the middle. Germline-derived CDR1 and CDR2 are MNHNS and SASEGT. This CDR3 has 13 residues. CDR3 sequence reads: CASRAYYTDTQYF. The CDR3 DNA is TGTGCCAGCAGGGCGTACTACACAGATACGCAGTATTTT.

The chain joins TRBV6-1 to TRBJ2-3; 8 bases align to TRBD1. The CDR3 totals 15 residues. V lost 5 bases, J lost 0 bases, and 4 bases stayed unmatched. The germline V gene has CDR1 MNHNS and CDR2 SASEGT. CDR3 residues: CASSLTGASTDTQYF. The CDR3 DNA is TGTGCCAGCAGTTTGACAGGGGCTAGCACAGATACGCAGTATTTT.